The 11 T cell receptor beta chains given below trace back to one sample, sequenced in a study of blood T cell repertoires in COVID-19. Measured with immunoSEQ multiplex PCR; TCRdb has only the in-frame clones, and not every one. The sample has around 150,000 clones; 92% are singletons. The sequencing input was peripheral blood. The receptors were sampled from a man aged 30 to 45 with COVID-19, enrolled during active disease.

This clone was recorded once. The chain combines TRBV28 with TRBJ1-2; perhaps TRBD1 as D (6 bases). The CDR3 spans 14 residues. V lost 5 bases, J lost 8 bases, and 18 bases lay in between. Germline-derived CDR1 and CDR2 are MDHEN and SYDVKM. The CDR3 bases are TGTGCCAGCAGTACACTTGGGGGGGCGACAGGCTACACCTTC. This gives the protein CASSTLGGATGYTF.

This chain links TRBV7-3 with TRBJ2-3; D is possibly TRBD2 (6 bases). This CDR3 comprises 14 residues. V was shortened by 3 bases and J by 5 bases, with 12 bases between the two germline ends. Germline assignment: CDR1 SGHTA and CDR2 FQGTGA. Here the CDR3 reads CASSLQRGGDTQYF. CDR3 bases: TGTGCCAGCAGCTTGCAACGGGGAGGAGATACGCAGTATTTT.

The J gene is TRBJ2-2, the V gene TRBV19; D ambiguous. CDR3 length: 13 residues. V lost 6 bases and J lost 5, with 10 bases in between. From germline, CDR1 is LNHDA and CDR2 SQIVND (reference sequence). The CDR3: CASRTRGTGELFF. The DNA for the CDR3 is TGTGCCAGTAGGACACGTGGGACCGGGGAGCTGTTTTTT.

The chain has TRBV9 and TRBJ1-2; D not certain. Trimming removed 4 bases from V and 1 base from J, with 8 bases in between. The V gene's germline CDR1 is SGDLS and CDR2 YYNGEE. This CDR3 spans 13 amino acids. The CDR3 loop is CASSKSSNYGYTF. The CDR3 DNA reads as TGTGCCAGCAGCAAATCGAGTAACTATGGCTACACCTTC.

The rearrangement uses TRBV28 and TRBJ2-4, with TRBD1 matching 7 bases. The V segment lost 2 bases and the J segment 8 bases; nucleotides outside the gene matches: 9. This CDR3 contains 15 residues. CDR1 is MDHEN and CDR2 is SYDVKM in the germline V gene. CDR3 nucleotide sequence: TGTGCCAGCAGTTTACCACAGGGGTACCGAGACATTCAGTACTTC. This codes for CASSLPQGYRDIQYF.

V is TRBV2 and J is TRBJ2-5, with a tentative D call TRBD2 (5 bases). The CDR3 covers 14 residues. Trimming stripped 1 base from V and 5 bases from J, with 11 bases between. Germline CDR1 SNHLY, CDR2 FYNNEI. The DNA of the CDR3 is TGTGCCAGCAGTGAAGGTTCTAGCAGGGAGACCCAGTACTTC. Its translation is CASSEGSSRETQYF. The complete variable domain, with remaining parts taken from reference TRBV2 and TRBJ2-5, reads EPEVTQTPSHQVTQMGQEVILRCVPISNHLYFYWYRQILGQKVEFLVSFYNNEISEKSEIFDDQFSVERPDGSNFTLKIRSTKLEDSAMYFCASSEGSSRETQYFGPGTRLLVL.

The J gene is TRBJ2-2, the V gene TRBV28; the match to TRBD1 covers 8 bases. The V segment lost 6 bases and the J segment 5 bases; nucleotides outside the gene matches: 17. The CDR3 runs 18 residues. The germline gives CDR1 MDHEN, CDR2 SYDVKM. CDR3 DNA: TGTGCCAGCAGCCTCGGACAGGGTAAATCGTTGAGTACCGGGGAGCTGTTTTTT. It is translated as CASSLGQGKSLSTGELFF.

The rearrangement uses TRBV5-1 and TRBJ1-2; 7 bases match TRBD1. The CDR3 extends over 16 amino acids. V lost 2 bases, J lost 4 bases, and 11 bases stayed unmatched. Germline CDR1 is SGHRS and CDR2 is YFSETQ. CDR3 DNA: TGCGCCAGCAGCTTAAGTAGTCTAAGACAGGGCTATGGCTACACCTTC. It yields the protein CASSLSSLRQGYGYTF.

The chain has TRBV6-5 and TRBJ1-3, with TRBD1 matching 7 bases. The J segment lost 7 bases and the V segment lost 5 bases, leaving 5 bases of the junction unmatched. The CDR3 covers 13 residues. The V gene's germline CDR1 is MNHEY and CDR2 SVGAGI. The CDR3 reads CASSPDRPNTIYF. CDR3 bases: TGTGCCAGCAGTCCGGACAGGCCGAACACCATATATTTT.

The chain uses TRBV6-6 and TRBJ2-3; TRBD2 agrees at 14 bases. Germline V CDR1 and CDR2: MNHNY, SVGAGI (reference sequence). The CDR3 runs 16 residues. V lost 6 bases to trimming and J lost 5 bases; unmatched junction nucleotides: 7. The CDR3 reads CASSLTSGGAGDTQYF. DNA for the CDR3: TGTGCCAGCAGCTTGACTAGCGGGGGGGCTGGAGATACGCAGTATTTT.

V is TRBV5-6 and J is TRBJ1-3; TRBD1 matches 9 bases. The ends lost 3 bases at V and 4 bases at J; junction bases unmatched: 5. The CDR3 totals 15 residues. The germline gives CDR1 SGHDT, CDR2 YYEEEE. The CDR3 nucleotides are TGTGCCAGCAGCTCGACAGGGGGAGGAGGAAACACCATATATTTT. Protein sequence: CASSSTGGGGNTIYF.